This entry describes one T cell receptor beta chain. The sample belongs to a study of Tregs in tolerant kidney transplant recipients. Here immunoSEQ multiplex PCR was the method, and the copy in TCRdb shows in-frame clones only, minus some. This table holds 62,000 or so clones, nearly 98% found once. V lost 4 bases, J lost 9 bases, and 6 bases stayed unmatched. Germline V gene data show CDR1 as MGHDK and CDR2 as SYGVNS. The CDR3 spans 14 residues. This TCR was sampled from a human donor who received a combined kidney and bone marrow transplant. The chain recombines TRBV25-1 with TRBJ1-6, with 7 bases aligning to TRBD1. Sequencing was performed on Tregs from blood, taken before the transplant. CDR3 coding DNA: TGTGCCAGCAGTGCGTACAGGGGAGGTTCACCCCTCCACTTT. Its translation is CASSAYRGGSPLHF. Based on the CDR3 plus reference TRBV25-1 and TRBJ1-6, the full variable domain is EADIYQTPRYLVIGTGKKITLECSQTMGHDKMYWYQQDPGMELHLIHYSYGVNSTEKGDLSSESTVSRIRTEHFPLTLESARPSHTSQYLCASSAYRGGSPLHFGNGTRLTVT.